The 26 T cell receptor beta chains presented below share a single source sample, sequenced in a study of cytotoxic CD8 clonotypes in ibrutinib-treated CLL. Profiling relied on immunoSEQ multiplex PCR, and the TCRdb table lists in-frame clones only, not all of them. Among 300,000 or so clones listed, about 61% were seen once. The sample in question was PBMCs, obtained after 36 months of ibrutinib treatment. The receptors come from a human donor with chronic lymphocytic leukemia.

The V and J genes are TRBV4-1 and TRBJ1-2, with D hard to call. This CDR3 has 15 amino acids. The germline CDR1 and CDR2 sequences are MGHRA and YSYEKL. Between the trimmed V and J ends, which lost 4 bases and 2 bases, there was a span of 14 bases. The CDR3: CASSPLGLTNYGYTF. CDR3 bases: TGCGCCAGCAGCCCCCTGGGGTTAACCAACTATGGCTACACCTTC.

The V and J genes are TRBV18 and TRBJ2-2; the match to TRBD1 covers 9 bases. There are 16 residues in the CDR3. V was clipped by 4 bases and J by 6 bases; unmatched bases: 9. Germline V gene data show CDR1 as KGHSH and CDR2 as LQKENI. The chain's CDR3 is CASSRTPTGGSGELFF. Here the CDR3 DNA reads TGTGCCAGCTCACGAACACCGACAGGGGGTTCCGGGGAGCTGTTTTTT.

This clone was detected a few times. In nucleotides, the CDR3 is TGTGCCAGCAGTCTCGGGACTAGCGGGAGTAGCTACGAGCAGTACTTC. This encodes CASSLGTSGSSYEQYF. The chain joins TRBV6-6 to TRBJ2-7; 14 bases are a match to TRBD2. The CDR3 is 16 amino acids. The V segment lost 5 bases and the J segment 3 bases; nucleotides outside the gene matches: 6. Germline assignment: CDR1 MNHNY and CDR2 SVGAGI (reference sequence).

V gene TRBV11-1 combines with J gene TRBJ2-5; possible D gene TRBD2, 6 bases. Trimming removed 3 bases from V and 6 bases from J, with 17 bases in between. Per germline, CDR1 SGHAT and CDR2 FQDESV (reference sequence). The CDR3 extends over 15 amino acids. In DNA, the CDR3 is TGTGCCAGCAGCTTCTACGGGGGAACCACAAAGACCCAGTACTTC. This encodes CASSFYGGTTKTQYF.

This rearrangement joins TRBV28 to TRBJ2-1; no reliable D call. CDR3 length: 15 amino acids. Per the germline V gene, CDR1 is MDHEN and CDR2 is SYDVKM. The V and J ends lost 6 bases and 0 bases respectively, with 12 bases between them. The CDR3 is CASRSGQSSYNEQFF. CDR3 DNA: TGTGCCAGCAGGTCTGGTCAAAGCTCCTACAATGAGCAGTTCTTC. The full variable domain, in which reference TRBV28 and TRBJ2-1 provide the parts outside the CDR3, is DVKVTQSSRYLVKRTGEKVFLECVQDMDHENMFWYRQDPGLGLRLIYFSYDVKMKEKGDIPEGYSVSREKKERFSLILESASTNQTSMYLCASRSGQSSYNEQFFGPGTRLTVL.

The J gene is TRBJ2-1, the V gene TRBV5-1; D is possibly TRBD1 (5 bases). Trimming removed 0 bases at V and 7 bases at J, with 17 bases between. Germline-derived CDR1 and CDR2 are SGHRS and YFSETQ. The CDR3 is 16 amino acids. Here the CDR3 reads CASSLAPQVGGNEQFF. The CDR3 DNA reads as TGCGCCAGCAGCTTGGCCCCACAGGTGGGTGGGAATGAGCAGTTCTTC.

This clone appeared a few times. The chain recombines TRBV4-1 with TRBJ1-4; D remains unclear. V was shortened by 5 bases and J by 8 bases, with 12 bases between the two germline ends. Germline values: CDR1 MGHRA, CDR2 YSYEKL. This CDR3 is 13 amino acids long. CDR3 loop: CASSVGDREKLFF. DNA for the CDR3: TGCGCCAGCAGCGTCGGCGATCGGGAAAAACTGTTTTTT.

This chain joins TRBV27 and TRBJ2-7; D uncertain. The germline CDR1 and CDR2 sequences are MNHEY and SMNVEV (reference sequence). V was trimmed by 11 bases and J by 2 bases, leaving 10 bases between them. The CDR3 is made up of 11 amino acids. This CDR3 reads CAVGRPYEQYF. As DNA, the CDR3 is TGTGCCGTCGGTAGACCCTACGAGCAGTACTTC.

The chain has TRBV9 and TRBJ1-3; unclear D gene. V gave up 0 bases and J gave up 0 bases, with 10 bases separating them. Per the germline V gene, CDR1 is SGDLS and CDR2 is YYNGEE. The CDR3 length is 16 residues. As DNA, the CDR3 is TGTGCCAGCAGCGTAGCTTCAGCAAACTCTGGAAACACCATATATTTT. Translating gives CASSVASANSGNTIYF.

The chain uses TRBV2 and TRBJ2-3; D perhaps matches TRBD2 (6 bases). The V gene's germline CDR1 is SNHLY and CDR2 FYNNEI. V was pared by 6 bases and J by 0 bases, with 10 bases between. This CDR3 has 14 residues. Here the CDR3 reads CASSRLVSTDTQYF. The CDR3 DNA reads TGTGCCAGCAGCCGACTAGTTAGCACAGATACGCAGTATTTT.

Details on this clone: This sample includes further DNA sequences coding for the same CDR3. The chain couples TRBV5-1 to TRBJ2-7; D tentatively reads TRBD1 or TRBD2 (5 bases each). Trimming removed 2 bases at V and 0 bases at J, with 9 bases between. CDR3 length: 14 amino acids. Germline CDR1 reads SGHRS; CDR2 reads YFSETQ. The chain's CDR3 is CASSFGGSSYEQYF. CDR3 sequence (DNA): TGCGCCAGCAGCTTTGGGGGAAGCTCCTACGAGCAGTACTTC.

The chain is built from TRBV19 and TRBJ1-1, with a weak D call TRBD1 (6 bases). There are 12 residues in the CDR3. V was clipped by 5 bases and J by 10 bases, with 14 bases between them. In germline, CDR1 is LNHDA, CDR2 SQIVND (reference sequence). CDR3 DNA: TGTGCCAGTAGTCTCGGGCAGGACAGAGCTTTCTTT. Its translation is CASSLGQDRAFF.

DNA of the CDR3: TGTGCCAGCAGTACAGGGGGCTGCACTGAAGCTTTCTTT. Its translation is CASSTGGCTEAFF. This chain uses TRBV6-4 with TRBJ1-1; TRBD1 aligns across 9 bases. Germline V CDR1 and CDR2: MRHNA, SNTAGT. This CDR3 has 13 amino acids. Trimming took 5 bases from V and 4 from J; bases not matched to a gene: 2.

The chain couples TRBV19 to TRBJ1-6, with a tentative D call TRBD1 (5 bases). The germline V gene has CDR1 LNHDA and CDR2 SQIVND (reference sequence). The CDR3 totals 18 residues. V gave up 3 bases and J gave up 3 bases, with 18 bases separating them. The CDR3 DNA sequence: TGTGCCAGTAGTATTCGGGGGACTGATAGATTCTATAATTCACCCCTCCACTTT. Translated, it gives CASSIRGTDRFYNSPLHF.

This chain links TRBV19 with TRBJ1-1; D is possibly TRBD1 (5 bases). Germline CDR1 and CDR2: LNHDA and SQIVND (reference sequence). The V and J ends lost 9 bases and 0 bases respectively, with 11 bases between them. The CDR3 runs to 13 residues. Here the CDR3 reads CASQGAMNTEAFF. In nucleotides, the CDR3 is TGTGCCAGCCAGGGAGCCATGAACACTGAAGCTTTCTTT.

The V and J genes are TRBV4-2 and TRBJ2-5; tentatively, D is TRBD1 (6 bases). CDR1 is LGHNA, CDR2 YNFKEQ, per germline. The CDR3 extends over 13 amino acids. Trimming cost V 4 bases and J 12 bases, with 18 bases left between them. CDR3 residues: CASSPPSGQSKYF. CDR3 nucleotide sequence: TGTGCCAGCAGCCCACCCTCTGGACAGTCAAAGTACTTC.

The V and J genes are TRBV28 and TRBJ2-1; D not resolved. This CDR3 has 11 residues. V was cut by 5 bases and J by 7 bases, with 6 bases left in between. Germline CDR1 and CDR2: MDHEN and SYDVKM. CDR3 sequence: CASSAENEQFF. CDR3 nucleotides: TGTGCCAGCAGTGCCGAGAATGAGCAGTTCTTC.

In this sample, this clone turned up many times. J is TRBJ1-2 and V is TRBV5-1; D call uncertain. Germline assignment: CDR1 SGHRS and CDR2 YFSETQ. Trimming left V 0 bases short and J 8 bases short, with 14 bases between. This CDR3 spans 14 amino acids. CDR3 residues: CASSLDTATGGYTF. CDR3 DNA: TGCGCCAGCAGCTTGGATACGGCTACTGGAGGCTACACCTTC.

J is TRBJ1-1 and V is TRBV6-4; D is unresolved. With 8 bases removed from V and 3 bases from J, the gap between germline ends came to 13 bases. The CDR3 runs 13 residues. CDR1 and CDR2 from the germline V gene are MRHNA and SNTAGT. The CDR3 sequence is CASGKNRDTEAFF. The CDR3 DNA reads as TGTGCCAGCGGGAAAAATAGGGACACTGAAGCTTTCTTT.

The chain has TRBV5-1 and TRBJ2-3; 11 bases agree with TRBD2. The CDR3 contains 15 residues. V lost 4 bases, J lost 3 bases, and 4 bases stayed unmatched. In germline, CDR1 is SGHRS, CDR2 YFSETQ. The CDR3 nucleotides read TGCGCCAGCAGCCATAGCGGGGGGGCGACAGATACGCAGTATTTT. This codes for CASSHSGGATDTQYF.

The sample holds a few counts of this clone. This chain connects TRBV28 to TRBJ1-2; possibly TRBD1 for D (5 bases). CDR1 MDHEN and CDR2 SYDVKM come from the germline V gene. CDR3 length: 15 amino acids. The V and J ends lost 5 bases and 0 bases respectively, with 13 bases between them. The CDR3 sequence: CASSPYRRANYGYTF. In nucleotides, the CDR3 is TGTGCCAGCAGTCCATACAGGAGAGCTAACTATGGCTACACCTTC.

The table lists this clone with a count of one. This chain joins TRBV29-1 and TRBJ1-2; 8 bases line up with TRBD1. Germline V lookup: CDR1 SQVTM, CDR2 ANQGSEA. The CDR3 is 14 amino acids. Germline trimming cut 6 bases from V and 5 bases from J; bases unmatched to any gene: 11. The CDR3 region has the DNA TGCAGCGTATACGGACAGGGCTCAAATTATGGCTACACCTTC. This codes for CSVYGQGSNYGYTF.

The CDR3 coding sequence is TGTGCCAGCAGTCCCACCCCCTTACCAGCGGGAGGCTACGAGCAGTACTTC. Amino acids: CASSPTPLPAGGYEQYF. The chain uses TRBV28 and TRBJ2-7, with 9 bases that match TRBD2. Trimming cost V 5 bases and J 3 bases; bases outside gene matches: 14. This CDR3 contains 17 residues. Germline loops: CDR1 MDHEN, CDR2 SYDVKM.

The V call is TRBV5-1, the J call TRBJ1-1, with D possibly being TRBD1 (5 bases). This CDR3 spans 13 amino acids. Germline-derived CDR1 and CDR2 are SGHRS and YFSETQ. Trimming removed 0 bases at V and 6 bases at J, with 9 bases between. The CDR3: CASSLGWGAEAFF. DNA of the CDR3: TGCGCCAGCAGCTTGGGGTGGGGGGCTGAAGCTTTCTTT.

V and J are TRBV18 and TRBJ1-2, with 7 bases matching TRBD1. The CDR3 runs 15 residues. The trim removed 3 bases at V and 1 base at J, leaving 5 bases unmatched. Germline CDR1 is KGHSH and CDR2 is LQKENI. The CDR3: CASSPLRDSNYGYTF. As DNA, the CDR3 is TGTGCCAGCTCACCTCTCCGGGACAGTAACTATGGCTACACCTTC.

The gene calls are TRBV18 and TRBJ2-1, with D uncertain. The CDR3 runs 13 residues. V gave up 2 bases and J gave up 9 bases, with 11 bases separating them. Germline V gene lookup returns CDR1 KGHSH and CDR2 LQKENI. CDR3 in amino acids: CASSPFKWGEQFF. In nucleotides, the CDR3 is TGTGCCAGCTCACCATTTAAGTGGGGTGAGCAGTTCTTC.